This note documents a single T cell receptor (beta chain) sequence. Its specific antigen is unknown. Base qualities are not at hand, and no much larger clone is one base apart. Following the manufacturer's instructions, the researchers used the immunoSEQ immune profiling system to amplify TCR beta CDR3 regions via multiplex PCR. An Illumina NextSeq system was used to carry out the sequencing. The paper's processing steps were these. The immunoSEQ Analyzer platform handled processing of the sequence data, and clonality was calculated by taking the square root of Simpson's index of productive rearrangements. Similarity in V and J usage was quantified by Jensen-Shannon distance, and CDR3 generation probabilities were calculated with OLGA. Shared CDR3 sequences were searched against the immuneACCESS database (August 2020) and VDJdb (December 2020). The table was pulled from immuneACCESS by TCRdb, which kept in-frame rearrangements only. Such tables lose some clones; where checked, under half of the loss comes from unresolved V genes, and the rest has no known cause. D and trimming come from the DNA, and the V and J calls and clone size come from that table. The sample data list 30,000 to 45,000 clones, and 84% of these were observed just once. Clones ranked in the top ten supply 1.5% to 2% of the sample.

The source of the sample is a study of monozygotic twins with cystic fibrosis (dated by TCRdb to the early 2020s). Regarding the study in general: Barcoded libraries were prepared from three micrograms of fragmented DNA with approximately 15 PCR cycles. TCR beta repertoires were compared within and between 16 monozygotic twin pairs with cystic fibrosis so that genetic influence on V and J gene usage could be assessed. Made up mostly of children and adolescents, the cohort included ten female and six male twin pairs ranging in age from about 2.0 to 36.4 years, with a median of about 8.5 years. On the day blood was drawn, the twins' weight-for-height and FEVPerc (FEV1 disease centile) were ranked against those of the roughly 970 cohort participants. Data for three of the twin pairs had already been reported earlier in a different context.

Beyond this particular receptor, the publication reports: Simpson clonality was generally low (median approximately 0.01), which suggests a naive-dominated repertoire, and clonality was higher in the most severely affected patients. Monozygotic CF twin pairs shared significantly more nucleotide-identical clonotypes within each pair than unrelated CF individuals shared with one another (P = 0.000026, Mann-Whitney). In 13 of 16 pairs, V gene usage most closely resembled the co-twin's, and the same held for J usage in 8 of 16 pairs, a pattern suggesting genetic constraints. The cohort was small, and no association was found between shared CDR3 numbers and age, concordance or disease severity.

Trimmed from V: 5 bases; trimmed from J: 9 bases; junction bases lacking a gene match: 5. CDR1 and CDR2, looked up from the germline V gene, are SGHRS and YFSETQ. CDR3 length: 12 amino acids, cysteine to phenylalanine. Just CDR3 DNA is preserved here, 36 bases in frame from base 1. The twin pairs came from the European Cystic Fibrosis Twin and Sibling Study Cohort, which recruited patients from over 150 CF clinics across 14 European countries. Zygosity and CFTR genotype were confirmed in-house, and zygosity was tested by multiplex PCR of nine short tandem repeat loci. Peripheral blood was sampled from each twin, and clinical parameters were recorded on the day of blood sampling. Genomic DNA was isolated from peripheral blood cells with phenol/chloroform and kept in TE buffer at 4 degrees C.

Sequenced: blood. The receptor's source is a girl aged 2 to 10 with cystic fibrosis. The rearrangement combines TRBV5-1 with TRBJ2-1; a stretch of 7 junction bases matches TRBD1. The nucleotide sequence is given as TGCGCCAGCAGTTATACAGGGGCTGAGCAGTTCTTC. This encodes CASSYTGAEQFF. The full variable domain, with segments outside the CDR3 supplied by the reference TRBV5-1 and TRBJ2-1 proteins, appears as KAGVTQTPRYLIKTRGQQVTLSCSPISGHRSVSWYQQTPGQGLQFLFEYFSETQRNKGNFPGRFSGRQFSNSRSEMNVSTLELGDSALYLCASSYTGAEQFFGPGTRLTVL.